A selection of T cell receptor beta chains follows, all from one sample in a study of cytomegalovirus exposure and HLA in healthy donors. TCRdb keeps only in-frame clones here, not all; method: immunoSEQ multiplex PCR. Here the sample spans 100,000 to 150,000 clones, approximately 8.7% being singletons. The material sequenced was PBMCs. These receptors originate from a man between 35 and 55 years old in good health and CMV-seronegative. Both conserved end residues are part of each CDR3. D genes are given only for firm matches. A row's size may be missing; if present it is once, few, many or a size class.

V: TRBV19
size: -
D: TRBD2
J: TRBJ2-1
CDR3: CASSMGGAHNEQFF
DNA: TGTGCCAGTAGTATGGGAGGGGCACACAATGAGCAGTTCTTC

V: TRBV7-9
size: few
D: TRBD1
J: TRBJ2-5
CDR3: CASSPEDRVPETQYF
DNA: TGTGCCAGCAGCCCCGAGGACAGGGTTCCCGAGACCCAGTACTTC

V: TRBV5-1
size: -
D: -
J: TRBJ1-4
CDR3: CASSLEWSAGEKLFF
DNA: TGCGCCAGCAGCTTGGAGTGGAGCGCTGGGGAAAAACTGTTTTTT

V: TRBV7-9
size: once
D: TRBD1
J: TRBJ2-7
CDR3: CASSPRDRGGYEQYF
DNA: TGTGCCAGCAGCCCGAGAGACAGGGGTGGGTACGAGCAGTACTTC

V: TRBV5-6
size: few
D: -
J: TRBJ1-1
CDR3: CASRLGFRGNTEAFF
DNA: TGTGCCAGCAGGCTTGGGTTCAGGGGGAACACTGAAGCTTTCTTT

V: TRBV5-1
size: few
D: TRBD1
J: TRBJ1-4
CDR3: CASSPVPTGGNEKLFF
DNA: TGCGCCAGCAGTCCGGTTCCGACAGGGGGGAATGAAAAACTGTTTTTT

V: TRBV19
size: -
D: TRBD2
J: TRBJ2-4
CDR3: CASSGATRGAKNIQYF
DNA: TGTGCCAGTAGTGGAGCCACGCGGGGGGCCAAAAACATTCAGTACTTC

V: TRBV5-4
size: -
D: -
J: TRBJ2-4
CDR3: CASSLETTRLAKNIQYF
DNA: TGTGCCAGCAGCTTGGAGACGACTAGGCTAGCCAAAAACATTCAGTACTTC

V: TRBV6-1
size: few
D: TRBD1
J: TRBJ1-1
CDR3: CASSTGQGPAFF
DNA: TGTGCCAGCAGCACTGGACAGGGTCCAGCTTTCTTT

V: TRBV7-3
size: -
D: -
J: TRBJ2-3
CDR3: CASSFTGLDTQYF
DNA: TGTGCCAGCAGCTTCACGGGTCTAGATACGCAGTATTTT

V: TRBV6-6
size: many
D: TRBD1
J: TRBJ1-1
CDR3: CASSLQEGATEAFF
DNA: TGTGCCAGCTCCCTCCAGGAGGGGGCCACTGAAGCTTTCTTT

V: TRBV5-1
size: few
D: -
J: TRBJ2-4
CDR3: CASSPDGGNIQYF
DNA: TGCGCCAGCAGTCCAGACGGGGGAAACATTCAGTACTTC

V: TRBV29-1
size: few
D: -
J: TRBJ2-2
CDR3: CSVDGGTNTGELFF
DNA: TGCAGCGTTGATGGAGGGACGAACACCGGGGAGCTGTTTTTT

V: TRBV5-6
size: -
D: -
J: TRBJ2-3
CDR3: CASGWRDTQYF
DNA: TGTGCCAGCGGGTGGCGGGATACGCAGTATTTT

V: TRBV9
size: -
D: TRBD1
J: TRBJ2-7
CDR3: CASSPRDSNYEQYF
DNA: TGTGCCAGCAGCCCCCGGGACAGCAACTACGAGCAGTACTTC

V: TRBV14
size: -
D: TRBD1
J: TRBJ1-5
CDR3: CASLTSGTGTRGGNQPQHF
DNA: TGTGCCAGCTTAACCTCCGGGACAGGGACTCGGGGAGGCAATCAGCCCCAGCATTTT

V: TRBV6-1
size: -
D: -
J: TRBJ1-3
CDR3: CAAEDSPLEAIYF
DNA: TGTGCCGCCGAGGACTCCCCACTAGAGGCCATATATTTT